These 8 T cell receptor beta chains share one sample of origin, sequenced in a study of T cells after yellow fever vaccination. One entry per CDR3 protein, called by TCRdb with MiXCR from the 5' RACE reads. The sample carries 300,000 to 400,000 distinct CDR3 sequences, 8.5% to 10% recorded once. Specimen: PBMCs, collected on the day of the first yellow fever vaccination. Receptors were obtained from a young man who received the YFV17D yellow fever vaccine.

This clonotype was seen ten or more times. The V call is TRBV7-9, the J call TRBJ2-7; D uncertain. V was cut by 0 bases and J by 5 bases, with 2 bases left in between. The CDR3 spans 11 residues. Germline V gene lookup returns CDR1 SEHNR and CDR2 FQNEAQ (reference sequence). In nucleotides, the CDR3 is TGTGCCAGCAGCTTAGCCCACGAGCAGTACTTC. As protein: CASSLAHEQYF.

This clonotype was observed many times. This rearrangement joins TRBV5-5 to TRBJ2-2, with D unclear. The CDR3 consists of 11 residues. The V end was cut by 5 bases, the J end by 7 bases, with 6 bases between. Germline values: CDR1 SGHKS, CDR2 YYEKEE (reference sequence). CDR3 amino acids: CASRRDGELFF. DNA for the CDR3: TGTGCCAGCAGGAGAGACGGGGAGCTGTTTTTT.

This clonotype was recorded a few times. This sequence joins TRBV3-1 and TRBJ2-5; possibly TRBD1 or TRBD2 for D (5 bases each). This CDR3 region has 14 residues. CDR1 and CDR2 from the germline V gene are LGHDT and YNNKEL (reference sequence). V was shortened by 2 bases and J by 5 bases, with 12 bases between the two germline ends. CDR3 sequence reads: CASSQPGARETQYF. CDR3 DNA: TGTGCCAGCAGCCAACCCGGGGCGAGGGAGACCCAGTACTTC.

The chain recombines TRBV7-2 with TRBJ2-2; 7 bases align to TRBD1. V gave up 5 bases and J gave up 4 bases; unmatched junction bases: 10. Germline CDR1 SGHTA, CDR2 FQGNSA. This CDR3 spans 16 amino acids. The CDR3 sequence: CASSPRQGVGTGELFF. The DNA for the CDR3 is TGTGCCAGCAGCCCTCGACAGGGCGTAGGCACCGGGGAGCTGTTTTTT.

This clonotype was seen ten or more times. The chain links TRBV4-3 to TRBJ2-5; 10 positions agree with TRBD2. The V gene end was trimmed by 1 base and the J gene end by 4 bases; junction bases not matched to a gene: 6. The CDR3 runs to 16 residues. CDR1 and CDR2 (germline): LGHNA, YSLEER. The CDR3 reads CASSQGVAGGGETQYF. CDR3 DNA: TGCGCCAGCAGCCAAGGAGTAGCGGGGGGCGGAGAGACCCAGTACTTC.

This clonotype appeared a few times. The rearrangement joins TRBV7-8 to TRBJ2-2, with 8 nucleotides matching TRBD1. The CDR3 length is 14 residues. Trimming removed 8 bases from V and 4 bases from J; junction bases left unmatched: 6. From germline, CDR1 is SGHVS and CDR2 FQNEAQ. The CDR3 sequence: CASSNQGATGELFF. In nucleotides, the CDR3 is TGTGCCAGCTCCAATCAGGGGGCCACCGGGGAGCTGTTTTTT.

The CDR3 nucleotides are TGTGCCAGCAGCCGTCTCCCGAACATAGGAGAAGAGACCCAGTACTTC. The encoded protein is CASSRLPNIGEETQYF. The chain combines TRBV3-1 with TRBJ2-5; no reliable D call. This CDR3 has 16 residues. The V and J ends lost 4 bases and 3 bases respectively, with 18 bases between them. CDR1 is LGHDT, CDR2 YNNKEL, per germline (reference sequence).

The chain carries TRBV28 and TRBJ2-7, with D perhaps TRBD2 (6 bases). Germline V gene lookup returns CDR1 MDHEN and CDR2 SYDVKM. The CDR3 consists of 15 residues. The V end was cut by 1 base, the J end by 0 bases, with 10 bases between. This CDR3 is CASSLLGRNSYEQYV. As DNA, the CDR3 is TGTGCCAGCAGTTTATTGGGGAGGAACTCCTACGAGCAGTACGTC.